This is a list of T cell receptor beta chains from one sample in a study of shared clonotypes between healthy human individuals. TCRdb's copy holds only in-frame clones and misses some; the assay was immunoSEQ multiplex PCR. The sample yields 1,400,000 or so clones, around 98.5% seen once. The specimen was naive CD4+ T cells sorted from blood. Every receptor here comes from a man younger than 45 in good health. The CDR3 runs from the conserved cysteine through the conserved F or W. A D gene is named only where the DNA matches it firmly. Size is stated for part of the rows, as once, few or many counts, or as a class when the clone is expanded.

DNA: TGTGCCAGCATGTCGGGAGGGCAATCCTACGAGCAGTACTTC
CDR3: CASMSGGQSYEQYF
V: TRBV6-5
J: TRBJ2-7
size: .
D: TRBD2

DNA: TGTGCCAGCCACGCATATGGCACTGAAGCTTTCTTT
CDR3: CASHAYGTEAFF
V: TRBV11-2
J: TRBJ1-1
size: .
D: .

DNA: TGTGCCACCAGCACCCGCCCGGGACAGGGAGACTATGGCTACACCTTC
CDR3: CATSTRPGQGDYGYTF
V: TRBV15
J: TRBJ1-2
size: .
D: TRBD1

DNA: TGTGCCAGCAGCGCGGGACAGGGGGACTACGAGCAGTACTTC
CDR3: CASSAGQGDYEQYF
V: TRBV9
J: TRBJ2-7
size: once
D: TRBD1

DNA: TGTGCCAGCAACCTCCTTGGGGGGAATGAGCAGTTCTTC
CDR3: CASNLLGGNEQFF
V: TRBV6-5
J: TRBJ2-1
size: .
D: .

DNA: TGCGCCAGCGGTCAGGTCAGGGGAAATGAGCAGTTCTTC
CDR3: CASGQVRGNEQFF
V: TRBV5-1
J: TRBJ2-1
size: .
D: .

DNA: TGTGCCATCAGTGAGTCCCGGACAGCGAACACTGAAGCTTTCTTT
CDR3: CAISESRTANTEAFF
V: TRBV10-3
J: TRBJ1-1
size: once
D: .

DNA: TGTGCCAGCAGTTCCTTAGCGGGAGCGGGGGTTACGCAGTATTTT
CDR3: CASSSLAGAGVTQYF
V: TRBV28
J: TRBJ2-3
size: .
D: TRBD2

DNA: TGTGCCAGCAGTACTACTAGCGGGATATACAATGAGCAGTTCTTC
CDR3: CASSTTSGIYNEQFF
V: TRBV9
J: TRBJ2-1
size: .
D: TRBD2

DNA: TGTGCCAGCAGCCCCGGGACTAGCGGCCCTAACGAGCAGTACTTC
CDR3: CASSPGTSGPNEQYF
V: TRBV6-5
J: TRBJ2-7
size: .
D: TRBD2

DNA: TGTGCCAGCTCAGACAGCTATGGCTACACCTTC
CDR3: CASSDSYGYTF
V: TRBV18
J: TRBJ1-2
size: .
D: .

DNA: TGTGCCAGCAGCCATTATCGGGCTCGGGGCGCAGGGTATGGCTACACCTTC
CDR3: CASSHYRARGAGYGYTF
V: TRBV14
J: TRBJ1-2
size: .
D: .

DNA: TGTGCCAGCAGTGAGACTAGCGGGAGGCTAGAGACCCAGTACTTC
CDR3: CASSETSGRLETQYF
V: TRBV2
J: TRBJ2-5
size: .
D: TRBD2

DNA: TGTGCCAGTAGTCTTCAGCCGACGCGTGGCTACACCTTC
CDR3: CASSLQPTRGYTF
V: TRBV19
J: TRBJ1-2
size: .
D: .

DNA: TGTGCCAGCAGCGTCCAAGCGGGAGTGTCCGGGGAGCTGTTTTTT
CDR3: CASSVQAGVSGELFF
V: TRBV7-3
J: TRBJ2-2
size: .
D: TRBD2

DNA: TGTGCCATCAGTGTCGGGGAGAACACCGGGGAGCTGTTTTTT
CDR3: CAISVGENTGELFF
V: TRBV10-3
J: TRBJ2-2
size: .
D: .

DNA: TGTGCCATCAGTGACTCCGGGACTAGCACAGGGAATGAGCAGTTCTTC
CDR3: CAISDSGTSTGNEQFF
V: TRBV10-3
J: TRBJ2-1
size: .
D: TRBD2

DNA: TGTGCCAGCAGTTTTGGACAGGGGGCGCATGGGTCTGAAGCTTTCTTT
CDR3: CASSFGQGAHGSEAFF
V: TRBV2
J: TRBJ1-1
size: .
D: TRBD1

DNA: TGTGCCAGCAGCTTAAGGACGGGGGAGCAGTACTTC
CDR3: CASSLRTGEQYF
V: TRBV11-3
J: TRBJ2-7
size: .
D: .

DNA: TGTGCCTGGAGTTTTACAGGGGCCCGCACAGATACGCAGTATTTT
CDR3: CAWSFTGARTDTQYF
V: TRBV30
J: TRBJ2-3
size: .
D: TRBD1

DNA: TGTGCCAGCAGTTACTTCCAGGGCGTCGGGTCCGAGCAGTACTTC
CDR3: CASSYFQGVGSEQYF
V: TRBV6-5
J: TRBJ2-7
size: .
D: .

DNA: TGTGCCATTCGGACGCAGACCTACGAGCAGTACTTC
CDR3: CAIRTQTYEQYF
V: TRBV10-3
J: TRBJ2-7
size: .
D: .

DNA: TGTGCCAGCAGCATCCGGGGGTACCAAGAGACCCAGTACTTC
CDR3: CASSIRGYQETQYF
V: TRBV7-2
J: TRBJ2-5
size: .
D: .

DNA: TGCGCCAGCAGCCCCGCCGGGGGAATTTCCTACGAGCAGTACTTC
CDR3: CASSPAGGISYEQYF
V: TRBV5-1
J: TRBJ2-7
size: .
D: .

DNA: TGTGCCAGCAGTACTGGGGCCTATGAAGCTTTCTTT
CDR3: CASSTGAYEAFF
V: TRBV2
J: TRBJ1-1
size: .
D: .

DNA: TGTGCCAGCAGTGAATCGAGTCGGAGGGGGGAGACCCAGTACTTC
CDR3: CASSESSRRGETQYF
V: TRBV6-4
J: TRBJ2-5
size: .
D: .

DNA: TGCAGCGTTGAAGGTTTCCAGGGACGAGAGACCCAGTACTTC
CDR3: CSVEGFQGRETQYF
V: TRBV29-1
J: TRBJ2-5
size: .
D: .

DNA: TGTGCCACCAGCAGAGATATCAGATCGAACACCGGGGAGCTGTTTTTT
CDR3: CATSRDIRSNTGELFF
V: TRBV15
J: TRBJ2-2
size: .
D: .

DNA: TGTGCCACCAGCAGAGCCAGGGGGCCCTCTGGAAACACCATATATTTT
CDR3: CATSRARGPSGNTIYF
V: TRBV15
J: TRBJ1-3
size: .
D: TRBD1

DNA: TGTGCCAGCAGCTACCTCCCGGGCCGGTCGACCTACGAGCAGTACTTC
CDR3: CASSYLPGRSTYEQYF
V: TRBV11-2
J: TRBJ2-7
size: .
D: .

DNA: TGCGCCAGCCCTCCAAGTCGTTTGAACGGGCTCACAGGGTTCACGCAGCCCCAGCATTTT
CDR3: CASPPSRLNGLTGFTQPQHF
V: TRBV4-3
J: TRBJ1-5
size: .
D: .

DNA: TGTGCCAGCAGTGATGCGAGACAGGGGGCCGACACTGAAGCTTTCTTT
CDR3: CASSDARQGADTEAFF
V: TRBV2
J: TRBJ1-1
size: .
D: TRBD1

DNA: TGCGCCAGCAGCTCAGGACCCGGTTCCTACGAGCAGTACTTC
CDR3: CASSSGPGSYEQYF
V: TRBV5-1
J: TRBJ2-7
size: .
D: .

DNA: TGTGCCAGCAGCTTGTTATTAGGGGACACGCATCGCGAGCAGTACTTC
CDR3: CASSLLLGDTHREQYF
V: TRBV7-9
J: TRBJ2-7
size: .
D: .

DNA: TGTGCCAGCAGCTTATCCCAGGTCCGAGGTTACGAGCAGTACTTC
CDR3: CASSLSQVRGYEQYF
V: TRBV7-9
J: TRBJ2-7
size: .
D: .

DNA: TGCAGCGTGGCCCCCGGACATATCGGGGAGACCCAGTACTTC
CDR3: CSVAPGHIGETQYF
V: TRBV29-1
J: TRBJ2-5
size: .
D: .

DNA: TGCGCCAGCAGCCAAGAAGAGGGCGGGAGGAATTACAATGAGCAGTTCTTC
CDR3: CASSQEEGGRNYNEQFF
V: TRBV4-1
J: TRBJ2-1
size: once
D: TRBD2

DNA: TGTGCCAGCAGTTTGGCGGGAGTCGAGCAGTACTTC
CDR3: CASSLAGVEQYF
V: TRBV28
J: TRBJ2-7
size: .
D: TRBD2

DNA: TGTGCCAGCAGTTCAACAGAATCCTCCTACGAGCAGTACTTC
CDR3: CASSSTESSYEQYF
V: TRBV28
J: TRBJ2-7
size: .
D: .

DNA: TGTGCCAGCAGTGAAGAGGGGGCCCCCTACAATGAGCAGTTCTTC
CDR3: CASSEEGAPYNEQFF
V: TRBV6-1
J: TRBJ2-1
size: .
D: TRBD1

DNA: TGTGCCAGCAGCGAAACGACCTCTAGCGGCGAGACCCAGTACTTC
CDR3: CASSETTSSGETQYF
V: TRBV21-1
J: TRBJ2-5
size: .
D: .

DNA: TGTGCCAGCAGCGTCCTTGACAGAGAGTATCAGCCCCAGCATTTT
CDR3: CASSVLDREYQPQHF
V: TRBV6-1
J: TRBJ1-5
size: .
D: .

DNA: TGCGCCAGCAGTAAACCGGACAGGGCCTACGAGCAGTACTTC
CDR3: CASSKPDRAYEQYF
V: TRBV4-1
J: TRBJ2-7
size: .
D: TRBD1

DNA: TGTGCCAGTAACAGACCCGGGACAGGGGTTGGCTACACCTTC
CDR3: CASNRPGTGVGYTF
V: TRBV19
J: TRBJ1-2
size: .
D: TRBD1

DNA: TGTGCCATCAGTGAGGGACAGAACACTGAAGCTTTCTTT
CDR3: CAISEGQNTEAFF
V: TRBV10-3
J: TRBJ1-1
size: .
D: .

DNA: TGTGCCAGCAGTTACGGCCCTTCAGAGGATGGCTACACCTTC
CDR3: CASSYGPSEDGYTF
V: TRBV6-5
J: TRBJ1-2
size: .
D: .

DNA: TGTGCCAGCAGCGTAGCCCGGGAGATTTACAATGAGCAGTTCTTC
CDR3: CASSVAREIYNEQFF
V: TRBV9
J: TRBJ2-1
size: .
D: .

DNA: TGTGCCAGCAGCTCGGACGTAGGGGGCCATCAGCCCCAGCATTTT
CDR3: CASSSDVGGHQPQHF
V: TRBV5-8
J: TRBJ1-5
size: .
D: TRBD1

DNA: TGTGCCAGCTCACCCCGGACTAGCTCCAACACCGGGGAGCTGTTTTTT
CDR3: CASSPRTSSNTGELFF
V: TRBV18
J: TRBJ2-2
size: .
D: TRBD2

DNA: TGTGCCAGCATACCGGGACAGGGGGCACAGCCCCAGCATTTT
CDR3: CASIPGQGAQPQHF
V: TRBV28
J: TRBJ1-5
size: .
D: TRBD1

DNA: TGTGCCAGCAGCTGGCAGGGACTAGAAGGTCCCTACAATGAGCAGTTCTTC
CDR3: CASSWQGLEGPYNEQFF
V: TRBV7-9
J: TRBJ2-1
size: .
D: TRBD2

DNA: TGTGCCAGTCGACAGTTTATAGGGGCTTTCTTT
CDR3: CASRQFIGAFF
V: TRBV2
J: TRBJ1-1
size: .
D: .